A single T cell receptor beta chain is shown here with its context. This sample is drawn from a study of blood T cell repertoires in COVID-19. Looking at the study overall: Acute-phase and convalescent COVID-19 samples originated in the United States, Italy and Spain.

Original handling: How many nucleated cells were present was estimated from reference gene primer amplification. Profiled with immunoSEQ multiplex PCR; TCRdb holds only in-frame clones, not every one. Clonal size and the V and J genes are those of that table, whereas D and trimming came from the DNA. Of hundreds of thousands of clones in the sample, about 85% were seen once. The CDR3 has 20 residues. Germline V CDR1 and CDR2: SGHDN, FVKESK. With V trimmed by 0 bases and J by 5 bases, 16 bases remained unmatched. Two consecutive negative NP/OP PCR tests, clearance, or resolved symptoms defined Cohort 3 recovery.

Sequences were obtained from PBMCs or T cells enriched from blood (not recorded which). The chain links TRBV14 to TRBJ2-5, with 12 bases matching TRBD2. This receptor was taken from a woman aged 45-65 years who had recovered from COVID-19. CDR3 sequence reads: CASSQDPPGLAGFGRETQYF. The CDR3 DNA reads TGTGCCAGCAGCCAAGATCCTCCGGGACTAGCGGGCTTCGGGCGGGAGACCCAGTACTTC.